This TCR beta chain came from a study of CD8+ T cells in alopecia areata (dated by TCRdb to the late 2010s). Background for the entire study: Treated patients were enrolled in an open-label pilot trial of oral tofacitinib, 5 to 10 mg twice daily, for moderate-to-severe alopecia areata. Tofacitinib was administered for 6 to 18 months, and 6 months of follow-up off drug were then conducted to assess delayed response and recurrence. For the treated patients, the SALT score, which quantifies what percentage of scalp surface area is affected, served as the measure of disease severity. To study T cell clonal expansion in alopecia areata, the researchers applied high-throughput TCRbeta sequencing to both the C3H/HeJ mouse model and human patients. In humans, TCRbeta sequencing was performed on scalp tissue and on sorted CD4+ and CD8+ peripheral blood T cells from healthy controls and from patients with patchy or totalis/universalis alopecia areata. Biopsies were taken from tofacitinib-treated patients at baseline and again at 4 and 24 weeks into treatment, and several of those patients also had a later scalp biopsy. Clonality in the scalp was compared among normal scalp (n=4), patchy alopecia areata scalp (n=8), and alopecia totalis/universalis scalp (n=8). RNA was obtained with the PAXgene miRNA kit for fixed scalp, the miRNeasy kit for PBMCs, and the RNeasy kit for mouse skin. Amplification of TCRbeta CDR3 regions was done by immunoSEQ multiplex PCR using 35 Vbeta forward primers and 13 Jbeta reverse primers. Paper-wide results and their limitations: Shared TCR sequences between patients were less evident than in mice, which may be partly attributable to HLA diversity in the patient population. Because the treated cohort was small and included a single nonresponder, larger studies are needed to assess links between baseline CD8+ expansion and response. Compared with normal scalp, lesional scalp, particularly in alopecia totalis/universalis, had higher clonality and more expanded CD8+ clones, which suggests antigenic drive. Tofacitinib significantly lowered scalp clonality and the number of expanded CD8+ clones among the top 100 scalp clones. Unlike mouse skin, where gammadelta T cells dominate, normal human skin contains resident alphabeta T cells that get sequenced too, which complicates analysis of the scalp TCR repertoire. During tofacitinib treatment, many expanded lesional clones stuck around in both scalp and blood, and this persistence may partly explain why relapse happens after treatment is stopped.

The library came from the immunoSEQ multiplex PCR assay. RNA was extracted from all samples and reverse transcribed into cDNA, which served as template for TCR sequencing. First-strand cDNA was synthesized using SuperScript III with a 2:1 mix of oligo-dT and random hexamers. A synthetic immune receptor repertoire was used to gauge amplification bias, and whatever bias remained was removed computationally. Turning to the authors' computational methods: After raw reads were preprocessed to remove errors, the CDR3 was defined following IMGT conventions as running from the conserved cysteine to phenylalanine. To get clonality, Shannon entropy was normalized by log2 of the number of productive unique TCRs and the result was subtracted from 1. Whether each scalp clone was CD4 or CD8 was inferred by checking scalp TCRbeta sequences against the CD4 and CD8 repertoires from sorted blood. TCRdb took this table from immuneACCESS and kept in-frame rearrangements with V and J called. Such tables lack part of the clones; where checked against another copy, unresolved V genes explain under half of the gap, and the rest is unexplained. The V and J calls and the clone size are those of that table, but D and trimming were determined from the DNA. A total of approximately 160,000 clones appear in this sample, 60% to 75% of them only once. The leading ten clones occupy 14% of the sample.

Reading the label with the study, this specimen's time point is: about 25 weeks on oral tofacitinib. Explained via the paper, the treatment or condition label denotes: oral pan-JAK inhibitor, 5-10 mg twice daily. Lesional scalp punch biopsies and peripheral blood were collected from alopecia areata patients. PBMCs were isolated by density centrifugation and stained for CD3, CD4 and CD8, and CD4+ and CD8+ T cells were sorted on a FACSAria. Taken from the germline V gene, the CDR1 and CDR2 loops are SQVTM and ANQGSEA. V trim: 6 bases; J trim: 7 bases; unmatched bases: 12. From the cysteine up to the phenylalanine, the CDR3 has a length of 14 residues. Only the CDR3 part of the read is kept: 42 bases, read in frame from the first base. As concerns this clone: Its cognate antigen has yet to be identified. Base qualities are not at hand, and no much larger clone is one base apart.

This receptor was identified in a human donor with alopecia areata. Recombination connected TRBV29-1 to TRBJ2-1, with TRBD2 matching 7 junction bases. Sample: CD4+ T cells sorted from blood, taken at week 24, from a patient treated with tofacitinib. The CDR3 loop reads CSVGLTSRPNEQFF. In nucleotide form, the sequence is TGCAGCGTCGGCCTGACTAGCCGCCCGAATGAGCAGTTCTTC.